This T cell receptor beta chain emerged from a study of T-cell memory formation after mild COVID-19. Trimming left V 1 base short and J 5 bases short, with 9 bases between. This CDR3 has 13 residues. CDR1 is SEHNR, CDR2 FQNEAQ, per germline (reference sequence). Using constant-segment primers, 5'RACE produced TCR alpha and TCR beta cDNA libraries carrying sample barcodes and UMIs. TCRdb redid the calling of the 5' RACE reads with MiXCR, one entry per CDR3 protein. The table shows roughly 400,000 distinct CDR3 sequences, with approximately 15% occurring only once. The sequence came from a man aged 18-30 years who had mild COVID-19 (a few samples of this study predate the infection). Cell type and time point are not known. The chain joins TRBV7-9 to TRBJ2-7; D is unresolved. The material sequenced was PBMCs or a T cell subset sorted from them (not recorded which). CDR3 loop: CASSLESADEQYF. CDR3 bases: TGTGCCAGCAGCTTAGAAAGCGCAGACGAGCAGTACTTC.